The entry below gives a single TCR beta chain sequence along with its context. Its antigen is currently unknown. The record originates from a study of shared clonotypes between healthy human individuals. This CDR3 spans 17 amino acids. CDR1 and CDR2 (germline): SGDLS, YYNGEE. The germline V and J ends were trimmed by 0 bases and 3 bases, with 18 bases remaining between them. Assay used: immunoSEQ multiplex PCR; TCRdb lists only in-frame clones, some missing. The sample includes millions of clones, around 95% of them seen just once. Whole-study findings and limits: Clonotypes not shared had lower generation probabilities than those common to all four donors. Clonotype sharing across a few donors was observed for about 4.8% of naive CD4 clonotypes. Larger estimated richness was generally seen in naive subsets than in memory subsets.

The sample consisted of naive CD4+ T cells sorted from blood. The subset was: CD45RA+ positively selected. The chain couples TRBV9 to TRBJ2-5; D may be TRBD2 (6 bases). The receptor was isolated from a man between 18 and 29 years old in good health. For the CDR3, the DNA is TGTGCCAGCAGCGTAGCCCCCTCGTGGCGGGATAAAGAGACCCAGTACTTC. It codes for CASSVAPSWRDKETQYF.